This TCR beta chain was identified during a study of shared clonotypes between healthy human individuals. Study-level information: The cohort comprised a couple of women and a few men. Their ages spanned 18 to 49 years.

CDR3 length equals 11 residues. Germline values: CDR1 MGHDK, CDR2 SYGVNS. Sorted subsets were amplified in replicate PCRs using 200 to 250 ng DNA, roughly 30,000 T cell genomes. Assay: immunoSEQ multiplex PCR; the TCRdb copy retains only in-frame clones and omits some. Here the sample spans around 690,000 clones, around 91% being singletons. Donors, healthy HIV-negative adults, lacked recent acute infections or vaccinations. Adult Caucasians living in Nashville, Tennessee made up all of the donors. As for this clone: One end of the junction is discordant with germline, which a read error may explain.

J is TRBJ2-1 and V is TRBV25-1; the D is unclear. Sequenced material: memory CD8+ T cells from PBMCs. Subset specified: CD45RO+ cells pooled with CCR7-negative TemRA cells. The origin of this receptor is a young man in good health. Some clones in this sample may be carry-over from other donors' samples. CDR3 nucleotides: TGTGGCAGCAGCCACTACAATGAGCAGTTCTTC. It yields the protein CGSSHYNEQFF.